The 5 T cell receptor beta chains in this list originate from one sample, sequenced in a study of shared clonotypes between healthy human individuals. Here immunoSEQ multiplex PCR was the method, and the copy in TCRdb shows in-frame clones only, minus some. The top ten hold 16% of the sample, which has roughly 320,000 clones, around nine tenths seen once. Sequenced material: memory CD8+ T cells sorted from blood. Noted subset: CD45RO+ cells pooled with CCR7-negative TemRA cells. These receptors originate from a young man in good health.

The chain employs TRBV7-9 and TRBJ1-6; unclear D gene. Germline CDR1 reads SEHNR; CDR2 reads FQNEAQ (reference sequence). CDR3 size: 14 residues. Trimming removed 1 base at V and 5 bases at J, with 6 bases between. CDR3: CASSLGDNNSPLHF. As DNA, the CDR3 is TGTGCCAGCAGCTTAGGAGACAATAATTCACCCCTCCACTTT.

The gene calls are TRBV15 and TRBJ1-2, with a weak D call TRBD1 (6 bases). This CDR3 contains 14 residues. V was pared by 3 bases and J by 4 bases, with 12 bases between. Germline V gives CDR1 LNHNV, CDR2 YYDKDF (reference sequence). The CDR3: CATSRDGTSYGYTF. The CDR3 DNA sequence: TGTGCCACCAGCAGGGACGGGACAAGCTATGGCTACACCTTC.

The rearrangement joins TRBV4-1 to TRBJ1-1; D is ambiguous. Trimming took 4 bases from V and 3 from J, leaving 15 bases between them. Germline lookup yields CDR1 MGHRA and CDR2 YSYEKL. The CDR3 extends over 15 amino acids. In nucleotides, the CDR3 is TGCGCCAGCAGCCGAATTCCCGAATGGGACACTGAAGCTTTCTTT. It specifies CASSRIPEWDTEAFF.

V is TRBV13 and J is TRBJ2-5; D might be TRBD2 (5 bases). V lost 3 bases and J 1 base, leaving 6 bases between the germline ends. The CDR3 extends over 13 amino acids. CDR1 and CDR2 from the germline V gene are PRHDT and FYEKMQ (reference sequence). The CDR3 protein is CASSFRGQETQYF. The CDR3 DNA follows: TGTGCCAGCAGCTTCCGGGGCCAAGAGACCCAGTACTTC.

CDR3 region: CASSASSGGAHEQYF. Here the CDR3 DNA reads TGTGCCAGCAGTGCATCTAGCGGGGGGGCCCACGAGCAGTACTTC. This chain links TRBV27 with TRBJ2-7; TRBD2 agrees at 12 bases. This CDR3 is 15 amino acids long. The trim removed 5 bases at V and 5 bases at J, leaving 7 bases unmatched. Germline V CDR1 and CDR2: MNHEY, SMNVEV (reference sequence).